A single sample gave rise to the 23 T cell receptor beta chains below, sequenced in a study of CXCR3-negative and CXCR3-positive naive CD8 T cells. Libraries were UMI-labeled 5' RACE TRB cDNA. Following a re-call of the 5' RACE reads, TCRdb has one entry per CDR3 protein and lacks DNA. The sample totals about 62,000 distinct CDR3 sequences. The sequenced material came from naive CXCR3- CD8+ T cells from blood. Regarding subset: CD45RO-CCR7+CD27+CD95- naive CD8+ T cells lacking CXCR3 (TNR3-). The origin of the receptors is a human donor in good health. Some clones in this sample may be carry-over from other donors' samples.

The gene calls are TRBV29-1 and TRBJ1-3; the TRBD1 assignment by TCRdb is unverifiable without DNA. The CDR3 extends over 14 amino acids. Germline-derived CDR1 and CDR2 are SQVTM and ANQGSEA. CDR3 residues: CSVQGPSSGNTIYF.

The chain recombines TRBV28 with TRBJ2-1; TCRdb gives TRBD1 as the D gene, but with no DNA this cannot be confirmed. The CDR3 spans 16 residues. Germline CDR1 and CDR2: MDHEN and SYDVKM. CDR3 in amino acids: CASSYQGPGEIDEQFF.

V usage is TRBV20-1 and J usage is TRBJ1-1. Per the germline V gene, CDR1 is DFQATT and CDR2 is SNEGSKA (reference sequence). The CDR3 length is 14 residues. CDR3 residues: CSARDPGVNTEAFF.

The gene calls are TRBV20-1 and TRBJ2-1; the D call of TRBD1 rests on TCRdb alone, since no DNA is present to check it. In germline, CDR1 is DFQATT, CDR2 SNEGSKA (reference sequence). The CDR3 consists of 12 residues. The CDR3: CSATRQGGEQFF.

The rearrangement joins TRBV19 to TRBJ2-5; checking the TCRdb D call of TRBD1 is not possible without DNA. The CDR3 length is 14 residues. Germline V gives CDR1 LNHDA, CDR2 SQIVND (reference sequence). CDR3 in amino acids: CASRDSQIQETQYF.

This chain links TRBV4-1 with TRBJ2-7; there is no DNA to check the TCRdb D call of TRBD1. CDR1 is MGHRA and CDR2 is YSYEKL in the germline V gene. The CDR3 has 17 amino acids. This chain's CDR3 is CASSQALSAGGQYEQYF.

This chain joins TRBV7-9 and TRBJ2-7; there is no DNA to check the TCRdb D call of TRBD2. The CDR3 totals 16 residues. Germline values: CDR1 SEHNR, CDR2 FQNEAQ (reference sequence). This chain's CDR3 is CASSSRDELSSYEQYF. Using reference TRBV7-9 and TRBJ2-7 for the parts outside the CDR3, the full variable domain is DTGVSQNPRHKITKRGQNVTFRCDPISEHNRLYWYRQTLGQGPEFLTYFQNEAQLEKSRLLSDRFSAERPKGSFSTLEIQRTEQGDSAMYLCASSSRDELSSYEQYFGPGTRLTVT.

CDR3 region: CASSPKTGGETQYF. The gene calls are TRBV7-8 and TRBJ2-5; TCRdb's D call, TRBD1, is unchecked because there is no DNA. The CDR3 covers 14 residues. Germline CDR1 and CDR2: SGHVS and FQNEAQ.

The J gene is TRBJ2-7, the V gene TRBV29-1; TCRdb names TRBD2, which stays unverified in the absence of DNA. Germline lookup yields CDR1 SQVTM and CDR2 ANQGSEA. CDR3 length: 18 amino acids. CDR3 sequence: CSVAQGRLAGVPFYEQYF.

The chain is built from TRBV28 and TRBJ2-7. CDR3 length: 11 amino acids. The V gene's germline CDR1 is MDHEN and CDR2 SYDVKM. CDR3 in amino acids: CANTNPYEQYF.

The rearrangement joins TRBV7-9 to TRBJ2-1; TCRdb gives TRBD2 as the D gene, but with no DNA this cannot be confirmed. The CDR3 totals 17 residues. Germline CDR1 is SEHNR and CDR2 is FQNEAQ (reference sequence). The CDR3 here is CASSLVTGTSGANEQFF.

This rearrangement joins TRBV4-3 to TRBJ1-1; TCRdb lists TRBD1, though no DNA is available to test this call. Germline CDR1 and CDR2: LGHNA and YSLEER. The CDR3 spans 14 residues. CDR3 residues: CASSLGTGDTEAFF.

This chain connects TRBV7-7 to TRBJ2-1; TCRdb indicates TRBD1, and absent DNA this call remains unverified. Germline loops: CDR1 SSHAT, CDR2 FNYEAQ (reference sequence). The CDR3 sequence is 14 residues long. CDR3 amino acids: CASSLAGGYNEQFF.

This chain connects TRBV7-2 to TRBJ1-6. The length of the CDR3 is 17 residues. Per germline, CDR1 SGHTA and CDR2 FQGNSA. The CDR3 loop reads CASSLVSFSRGNSPLHF.

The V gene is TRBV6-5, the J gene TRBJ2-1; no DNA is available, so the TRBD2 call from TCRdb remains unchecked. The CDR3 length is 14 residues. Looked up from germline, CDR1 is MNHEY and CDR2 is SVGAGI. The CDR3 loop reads CASSRAGGPNEQFF.

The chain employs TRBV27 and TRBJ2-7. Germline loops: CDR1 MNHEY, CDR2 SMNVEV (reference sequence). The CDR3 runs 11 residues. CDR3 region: CASSSAYEQYF.

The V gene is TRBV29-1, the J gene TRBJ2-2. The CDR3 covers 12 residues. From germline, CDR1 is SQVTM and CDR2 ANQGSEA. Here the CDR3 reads CSVVGNTGELFF.

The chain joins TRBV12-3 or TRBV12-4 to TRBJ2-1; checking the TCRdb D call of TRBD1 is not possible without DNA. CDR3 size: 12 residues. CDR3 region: CASTVKGDEQFF.

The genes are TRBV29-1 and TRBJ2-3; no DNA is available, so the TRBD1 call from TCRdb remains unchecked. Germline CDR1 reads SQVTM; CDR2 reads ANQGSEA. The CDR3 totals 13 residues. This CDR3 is CSVEGQHTDTQYF.

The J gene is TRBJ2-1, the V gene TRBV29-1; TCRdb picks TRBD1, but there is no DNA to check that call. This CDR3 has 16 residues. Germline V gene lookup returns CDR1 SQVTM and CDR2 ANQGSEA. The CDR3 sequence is CSVEAAPGTGDDEQFF.

The CDR3 is CASSQERGQTYEQYF. The V call is TRBV4-3, the J call TRBJ2-7; with no DNA, the TCRdb D assignment of TRBD1 cannot be verified. The germline gives CDR1 LGHNA, CDR2 YSLEER. The CDR3 is 15 amino acids.

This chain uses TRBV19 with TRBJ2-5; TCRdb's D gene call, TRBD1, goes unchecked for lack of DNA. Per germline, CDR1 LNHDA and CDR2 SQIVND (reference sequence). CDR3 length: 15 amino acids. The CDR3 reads CASSIRGPIQETQYF. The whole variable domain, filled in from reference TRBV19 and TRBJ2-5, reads DGGITQSPKYLFRKEGQNVTLSCEQNLNHDAMYWYRQDPGQGLRLIYYSQIVNDFQKGDIAEGYSVSREKKESFPLTVTSAQKNPTAFYLCASSIRGPIQETQYFGPGTRLLVL.

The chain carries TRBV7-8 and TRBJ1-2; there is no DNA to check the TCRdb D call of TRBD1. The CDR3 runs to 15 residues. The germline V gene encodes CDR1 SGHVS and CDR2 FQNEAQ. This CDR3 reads CASSPYQGAGYGYTF.